Following are 17 T cell receptor beta chains from one sample sequenced in a study of blood T cell repertoires in COVID-19. Clones were sequenced by immunoSEQ multiplex PCR, and TCRdb holds only the in-frame ones, with some missing. The data show approximately 21,000 clones, nearly 90% seen once. Sequenced: peripheral blood. These receptors all come from a human donor with active COVID-19. The donor label of this sample is uncertain.

This sequence joins TRBV5-1 and TRBJ2-2; possible D gene TRBD1, 5 bases. The CDR3 sequence is 15 residues long. Germline-derived CDR1 and CDR2 are SGHRS and YFSETQ. Trimming removed 0 bases at V and 1 base at J, with 7 bases between. CDR3 DNA: TGCGCCAGCAGCTTGGGTAGGGGGAACACCGGGGAGCTGTTTTTT. Protein sequence: CASSLGRGNTGELFF.

V usage is TRBV19 and J usage is TRBJ2-1, with 8 bases matching TRBD1. The CDR3 is 12 residues long. From germline, CDR1 is LNHDA and CDR2 SQIVND (reference sequence). The trim removed 9 bases at V and 6 bases at J, leaving 4 bases unmatched. CDR3 loop: CASMTGVNEQFF. The CDR3 DNA follows: TGTGCCAGCATGACAGGGGTCAATGAGCAGTTCTTC.

The rearrangement links TRBV10-1 to TRBJ2-1; 11 nucleotides match TRBD2. Germline CDR1 and CDR2: WNHNN and SYGVQD (reference sequence). The trim removed 0 bases at V and 8 bases at J, leaving 9 bases unmatched. This CDR3 comprises 17 residues. CDR3 sequence reads: CASSESRASGRSDEQFF. The CDR3, as DNA: TGCGCCAGCAGTGAGTCGAGGGCTAGCGGGAGGTCGGATGAGCAGTTCTTC.

The chain employs TRBV10-3 and TRBJ2-7; the match to TRBD1 covers 8 bases. V was pared by 6 bases and J by 0 bases, with 7 bases of the junction left unmatched. Germline CDR1 is ENHRY and CDR2 is SYGVKD. The CDR3 spans 15 residues. The CDR3 reads CAIRNPGTGSYEQYF. CDR3 bases: TGTGCCATCAGGAATCCCGGGACAGGCTCCTACGAGCAGTACTTC.

V gene TRBV3-1 (or the pseudogene TRBV3-2) combines with J gene TRBJ2-7; D perhaps matches TRBD2 (5 bases). The length of the CDR3 is 12 residues. Germline lookup yields CDR1 LGHDT and CDR2 YNNKEL (reference sequence). The V end lost 11 bases, the J end lost 7 bases, and 18 bases lay between the germline ends. For the CDR3, the DNA is TGTGCCTCGGGGTCCGGGGTTTTTGAGCAGTACTTC. This gives the protein CASGSGVFEQYF.

This clone was counted a single time. This chain uses TRBV28 with TRBJ1-4; no definite D call. V shed 6 bases and J shed 13 bases, with 15 bases lying between them. CDR1 and CDR2 (germline): MDHEN, SYDVKM. The CDR3 runs 12 residues. CDR3 residues: CASSWPPGRLFF. DNA for the CDR3: TGTGCCAGCAGCTGGCCGCCAGGTAGACTGTTTTTT.

This clone occurred a few times. The chain recombines TRBV25-1 with TRBJ2-1; 9 nucleotides match TRBD2. Germline lookup yields CDR1 MGHDK and CDR2 SYGVNS. The junction had 9 bases not matched to a gene; V was cut back by 8 bases and J by 7 bases. The CDR3 sequence is 14 residues long. The DNA for the CDR3 is TGTGCCAGCTCTCTAGCGGGATATTGGAATGAGCAGTTCTTC. Translating gives CASSLAGYWNEQFF. Variable domain in full (rest from reference TRBV25-1 and TRBJ2-1): EADIYQTPRYLVIGTGKKITLECSQTMGHDKMYWYQQDPGMELHLIHYSYGVNSTEKGDLSSESTVSRIRTEHFPLTLESARPSHTSQYLCASSLAGYWNEQFFGPGTRLTVL.

The V gene is TRBV5-4, the J gene TRBJ2-1; 11 bases line up with TRBD2. Germline assignment: CDR1 SGHNT and CDR2 YYREEE (reference sequence). Trimming removed 4 bases from V and 4 bases from J; junction bases left unmatched: 7. The CDR3 has 16 residues. CDR3 sequence (DNA): TGTGCCAGCAGCCGACATACTAGCGGGGGATACAATGAGCAGTTCTTC. Its translation is CASSRHTSGGYNEQFF.

CDR3 sequence: CASSPRQANNSPLHF. The CDR3 nucleotides are TGTGCCAGCAGCCCCCGCCAGGCCAATAATTCACCCCTCCACTTT. The rearrangement links TRBV7-8 to TRBJ1-6, with no clear D. Germline V gene lookup returns CDR1 SGHVS and CDR2 FQNEAQ. V lost 5 bases to trimming and J lost 5 bases, with 13 bases between them. The CDR3 extends over 15 amino acids. Complete variable domain (other parts from reference TRBV7-8 and TRBJ1-6): GAGVSQSPRYKVAKRGQDVALRCDPISGHVSLFWYQQALGQGPEFLTYFQNEAQLDKSGLPSDRFFAERPEGSVSTLKIQRTQQEDSAVYLCASSPRQANNSPLHFGNGTRLTVT.

CDR3 DNA sequence: TGCGCCAGCAGCCAAGCAGCGGGAGACCCCGATACGCAGTATTTT. This encodes CASSQAAGDPDTQYF. The chain employs TRBV4-1 and TRBJ2-3; TRBD2 matches at 8 bases. After removal of 1 base from V and 6 bases from J, the junction contained 6 bases not matched to a gene. The CDR3 loop spans 15 amino acids. The germline CDR1 and CDR2 sequences are MGHRA and YSYEKL.

This clone has just one count. V usage is TRBV7-9 and J usage is TRBJ2-5; D is perhaps TRBD1 (5 bases). Deletions cut 2 bases from V and 1 base from J, with 11 bases between. This CDR3 is built from 15 residues. Germline V gene data show CDR1 as SEHNR and CDR2 as FQNEAQ (reference sequence). The CDR3 region has the DNA TGTGCCAGCAGCTTAAGGGGTGCGCTCCAAGAGACCCAGTACTTC. Amino acid sequence: CASSLRGALQETQYF.

The genes are TRBV30 and TRBJ2-1; D is unclear. CDR1 and CDR2 from the germline V gene are GTSNPN and SVGIG (reference sequence). V lost 0 bases to trimming and J lost 0 bases, with 6 bases between them. CDR3 length equals 14 residues. The CDR3 DNA reads TGTGCCTGGAGTGTTAGAAGCTCCTACAATGAGCAGTTCTTC. Its protein product is CAWSVRSSYNEQFF.

The rearrangement joins TRBV6-6 to TRBJ1-4; D perhaps matches TRBD1 (6 bases). CDR3 length: 12 amino acids. The ends were cut back, 5 bases at V and 8 bases at J, with 9 bases in the middle. Per the germline V gene, CDR1 is MNHNY and CDR2 is SVGAGI (reference sequence). The CDR3 here is CASSIQGEKLFF. The CDR3 coding sequence is TGTGCCAGCAGTATTCAGGGGGAAAAACTGTTTTTT.

The chain has TRBV29-1 and TRBJ1-4, with D perhaps TRBD1 (5 bases). Germline CDR1 and CDR2: SQVTM and ANQGSEA. Trimming removed 6 bases at V and 7 bases at J, with 15 bases between. There are 13 residues in the CDR3. The CDR3 spells CSVSGAAAEKLFF. CDR3 DNA sequence: TGCAGCGTCAGCGGGGCAGCAGCTGAAAAACTGTTTTTT.

The CDR3 bases are TGTGCCAGCAGCTGGGACAGCAACACTGAAGCTTTCTTT. Its translation is CASSWDSNTEAFF. The genes are TRBV11-2 and TRBJ1-1; TRBD1 matches at 7 bases. Germline V gives CDR1 SGHAT, CDR2 FQNNGV. The V and J ends lost 4 bases and 2 bases, in that order; junction bases with no gene match: 1. This CDR3 is 13 amino acids long.

V gene TRBV14 combines with J gene TRBJ2-3; 8 positions match TRBD2. CDR3 length equals 17 residues. Trimming at V came to 0 bases and at J to 2 bases, leaving 7 bases not matched to a gene. Per the germline V gene, CDR1 is SGHDN and CDR2 is FVKESK. CDR3 in DNA: TGTGCCAGCAGCCAAGATTGGAGCGGGAGACCCACAGATACGCAGTATTTT. This codes for CASSQDWSGRPTDTQYF.

This clone appeared once. V is TRBV27 and J is TRBJ2-7; the D gene is possibly TRBD2 (6 bases). The CDR3 sequence is 13 residues long. Germline CDR1 MNHEY, CDR2 SMNVEV (reference sequence). V was trimmed by 2 bases and J by 3 bases, leaving 8 bases between them. As DNA, the CDR3 is TGTGCCAGCAGTTTAGGACTATTCTACGAGCAGTACTTC. Translating gives CASSLGLFYEQYF.